This entry lists 9 T cell receptor beta chains sequenced from one sample in a study of cytomegalovirus exposure and HLA in healthy donors. A multiplex PCR was run with 60 Vbeta primers and 13 Jbeta primers. The assay was immunoSEQ multiplex PCR, and TCRdb's table has in-frame clones only and misses some. The data show approximately 120,000 clones, and the top ten clones hold about 2.5%. Specimen: PBMCs. These receptor sequences come from a man aged 25 to 45 in good health and CMV-seronegative.

The chain couples TRBV29-1 to TRBJ1-2, with a possible D match to TRBD1 (6 bases). The V gene's germline CDR1 is SQVTM and CDR2 ANQGSEA. Trimming removed 7 bases from V and 8 bases from J, with 17 bases in between. The CDR3 length is 12 residues. The CDR3, as DNA: TGCAGCGCCCACCCTGACCAGGGGGGCTACACCTTC. Its translation: CSAHPDQGGYTF.

The rearrangement uses TRBV11-3 and TRBJ2-7; TRBD1 matches at 8 bases. V lost 4 bases to trimming and J lost 6 bases; unmatched junction nucleotides: 5. CDR3 length: 13 amino acids. Looked up from germline, CDR1 is SGHNT and CDR2 is YENEEA. CDR3: CASSWAGGGEQYF. In DNA form, the CDR3 reads TGTGCCAGCAGCTGGGCAGGGGGCGGCGAGCAGTACTTC.

V usage is TRBV6-5 and J usage is TRBJ1-4; D is undetermined. This CDR3 spans 15 amino acids. Germline CDR1 and CDR2: MNHEY and SVGAGI. The ends were cut back, 3 bases at V and 6 bases at J, with 14 bases in the middle. The CDR3 is CASSYRQAAHEKLFF. The CDR3 DNA reads TGTGCCAGCAGTTATAGGCAGGCCGCCCATGAAAAACTGTTTTTT.

The chain combines TRBV6-1 with TRBJ2-3; 10 bases are a match to TRBD1. Trimming took 7 bases from V and 6 from J; bases not matched to a gene: 7. The CDR3 sequence is 14 residues long. Germline V CDR1 and CDR2: MNHNS, SASEGT. The CDR3 DNA is TGTGCCAGCAACCGACAGGGGGCGGGTGATACGCAGTATTTT. Protein sequence: CASNRQGAGDTQYF.

The J gene is TRBJ1-5, the V gene TRBV7-9; 7 positions agree with TRBD1. The CDR3 is 14 amino acids. V lost 1 base to trimming and J lost 5 bases; unmatched junction nucleotides: 2. Germline V lookup: CDR1 SEHNR, CDR2 FQNEAQ (reference sequence). Here the CDR3 reads CASSLETGDQPQHF. CDR3 bases: TGTGCCAGCAGCTTAGAAACAGGGGATCAGCCCCAGCATTTT.

The J gene is TRBJ1-4, the V gene TRBV11-2; a weak D match, TRBD1 (6 bases). CDR3 length: 17 residues. Deletions cut 5 bases from V and 0 bases from J, with 16 bases between. The germline gives CDR1 SGHAT, CDR2 FQNNGV. The CDR3: CASSLRTEYSTNEKLFF. Written as DNA, the CDR3 is TGTGCCAGCAGCCTTAGGACAGAGTATTCAACTAATGAAAAACTGTTTTTT.

The genes are TRBV28 and TRBJ1-5; 9 nucleotides line up with TRBD1. The germline gives CDR1 MDHEN, CDR2 SYDVKM. This CDR3 comprises 16 residues. The V and J ends lost 5 bases and 3 bases, in that order; junction bases with no gene match: 8. The CDR3 protein is CASSTGQGMANQPQHF. As DNA, the CDR3 is TGTGCCAGCAGTACTGGACAGGGGATGGCCAATCAGCCCCAGCATTTT.

The chain has TRBV7-2 and TRBJ2-5; D is ambiguous. The J call may be incorrect, as the DNA end agrees better with TRBJ2-7. The CDR3 spans 15 residues. Germline V gene lookup returns CDR1 SGHTA and CDR2 FQGNSA. The CDR3 nucleotides are TGTGCCAGCAGCCTTGACTCATACGGATCCTACGAGCAGTACTTC. Translation: CASSLDSYGSYEQYF.

The gene calls are TRBV13 and TRBJ1-2; 8 bases are a match to TRBD1. With 5 bases clipped from V and 6 bases from J, the junction kept 11 bases outside the gene matches. The germline gives CDR1 PRHDT, CDR2 FYEKMQ (reference sequence). There are 15 residues in the CDR3. The CDR3 here is CASSGPNTGGNGYTF. The CDR3 DNA reads as TGTGCCAGCAGCGGCCCCAATACAGGGGGTAATGGCTACACCTTC.